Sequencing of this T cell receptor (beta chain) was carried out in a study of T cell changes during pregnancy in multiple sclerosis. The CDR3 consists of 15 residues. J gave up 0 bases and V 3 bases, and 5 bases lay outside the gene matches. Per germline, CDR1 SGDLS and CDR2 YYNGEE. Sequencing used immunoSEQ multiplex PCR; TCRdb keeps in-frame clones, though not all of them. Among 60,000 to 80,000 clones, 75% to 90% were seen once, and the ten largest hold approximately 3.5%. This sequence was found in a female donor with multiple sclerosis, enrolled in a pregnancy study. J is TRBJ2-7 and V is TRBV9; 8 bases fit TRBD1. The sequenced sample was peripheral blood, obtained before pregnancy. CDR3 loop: CASSDRTGSSYEQYF. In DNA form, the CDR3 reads TGTGCCAGCAGCGACCGGACAGGGAGCTCCTACGAGCAGTACTTC.